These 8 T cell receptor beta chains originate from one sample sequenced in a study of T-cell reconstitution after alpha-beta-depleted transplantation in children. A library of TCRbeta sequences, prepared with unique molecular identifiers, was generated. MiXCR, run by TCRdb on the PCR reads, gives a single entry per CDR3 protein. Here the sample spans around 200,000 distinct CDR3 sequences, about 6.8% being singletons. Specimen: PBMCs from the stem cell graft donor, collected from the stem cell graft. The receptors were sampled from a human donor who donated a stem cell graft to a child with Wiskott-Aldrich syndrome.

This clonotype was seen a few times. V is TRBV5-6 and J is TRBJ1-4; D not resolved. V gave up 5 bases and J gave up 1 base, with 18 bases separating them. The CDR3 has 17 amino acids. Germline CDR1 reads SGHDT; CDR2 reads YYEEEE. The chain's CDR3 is CASRNRRGLRTNEKLFF. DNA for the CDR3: TGTGCCAGCAGAAACCGGAGAGGGTTACGAACTAATGAAAAACTGTTTTTT.

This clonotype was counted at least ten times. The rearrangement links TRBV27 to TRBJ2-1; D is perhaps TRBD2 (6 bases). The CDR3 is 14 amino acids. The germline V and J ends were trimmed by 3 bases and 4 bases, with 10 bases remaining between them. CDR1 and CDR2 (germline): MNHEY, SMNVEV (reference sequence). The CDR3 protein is CASSLSSEYNEQFF. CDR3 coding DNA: TGTGCCAGCAGTTTGTCTAGCGAGTACAATGAGCAGTTCTTC.

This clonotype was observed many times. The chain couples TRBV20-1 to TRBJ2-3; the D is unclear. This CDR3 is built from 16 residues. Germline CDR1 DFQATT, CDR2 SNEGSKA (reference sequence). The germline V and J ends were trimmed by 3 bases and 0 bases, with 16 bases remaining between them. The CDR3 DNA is TGCAGTGCTAGGTCTCTCAAACTTTCTAGCACAGATACGCAGTATTTT. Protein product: CSARSLKLSSTDTQYF.

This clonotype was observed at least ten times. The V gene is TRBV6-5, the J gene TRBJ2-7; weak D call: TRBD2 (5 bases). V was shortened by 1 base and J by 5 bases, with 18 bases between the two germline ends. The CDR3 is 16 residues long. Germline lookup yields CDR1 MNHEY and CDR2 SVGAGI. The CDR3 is CASSYLGMGVSDEQYF. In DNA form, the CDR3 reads TGTGCCAGCAGTTACTTGGGAATGGGAGTGAGCGACGAGCAGTACTTC.

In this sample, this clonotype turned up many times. The chain's CDR3 is CASSGDSYSNQPQHF. CDR3 bases: TGTGCCAGCAGTGGGGACAGCTATAGCAATCAGCCCCAGCATTTT. This chain joins TRBV12-3 or TRBV12-4 and TRBJ1-5, with 7 bases aligning to TRBD1. Losses at the gene ends were 5 bases for V and 0 bases for J; bases not matched to a gene: 4. The CDR3 is made up of 15 amino acids.

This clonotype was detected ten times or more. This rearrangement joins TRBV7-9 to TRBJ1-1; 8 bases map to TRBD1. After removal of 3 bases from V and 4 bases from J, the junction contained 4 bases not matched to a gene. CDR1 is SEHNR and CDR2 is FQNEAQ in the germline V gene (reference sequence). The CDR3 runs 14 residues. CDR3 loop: CASSFQGASTEAFF. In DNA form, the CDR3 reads TGTGCCAGCAGCTTTCAGGGGGCTAGCACTGAAGCTTTCTTT.

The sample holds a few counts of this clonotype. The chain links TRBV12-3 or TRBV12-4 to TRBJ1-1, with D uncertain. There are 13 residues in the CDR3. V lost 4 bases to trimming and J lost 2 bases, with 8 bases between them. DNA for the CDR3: TGTGCCAGCAGTTCCGTGTACAACACTGAAGCTTTCTTT. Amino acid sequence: CASSSVYNTEAFF.

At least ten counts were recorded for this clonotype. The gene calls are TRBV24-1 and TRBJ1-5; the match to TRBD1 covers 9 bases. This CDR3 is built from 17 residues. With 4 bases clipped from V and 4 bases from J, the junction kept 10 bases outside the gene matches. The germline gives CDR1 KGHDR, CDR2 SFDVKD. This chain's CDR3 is CATSDSGTGTFNQPQHF. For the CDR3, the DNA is TGTGCCACCAGTGACTCCGGGACAGGGACCTTTAATCAGCCCCAGCATTTT.